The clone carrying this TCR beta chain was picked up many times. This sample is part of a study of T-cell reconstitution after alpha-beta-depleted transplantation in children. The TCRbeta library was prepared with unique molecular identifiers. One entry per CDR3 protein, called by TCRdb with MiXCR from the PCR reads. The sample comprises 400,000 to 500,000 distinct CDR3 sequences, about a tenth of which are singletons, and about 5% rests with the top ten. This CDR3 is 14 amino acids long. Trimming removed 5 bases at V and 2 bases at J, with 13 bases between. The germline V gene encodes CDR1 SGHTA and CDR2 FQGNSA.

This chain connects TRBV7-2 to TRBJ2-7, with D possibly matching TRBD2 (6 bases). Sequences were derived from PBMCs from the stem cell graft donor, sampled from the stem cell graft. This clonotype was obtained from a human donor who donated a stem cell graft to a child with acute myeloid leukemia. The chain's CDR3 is CASSLLADPYEQYF. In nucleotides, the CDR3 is TGTGCCAGCAGCCTACTAGCCGATCCCTACGAGCAGTACTTC.